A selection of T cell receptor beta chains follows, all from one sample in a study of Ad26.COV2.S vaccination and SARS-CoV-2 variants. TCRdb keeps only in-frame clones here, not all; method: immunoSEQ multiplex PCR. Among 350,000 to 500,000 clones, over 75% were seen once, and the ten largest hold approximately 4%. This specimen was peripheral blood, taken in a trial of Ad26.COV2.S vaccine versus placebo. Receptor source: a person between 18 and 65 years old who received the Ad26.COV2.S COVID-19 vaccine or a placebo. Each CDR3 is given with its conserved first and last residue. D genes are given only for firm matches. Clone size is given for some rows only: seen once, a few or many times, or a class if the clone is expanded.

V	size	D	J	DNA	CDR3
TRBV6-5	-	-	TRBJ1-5	TGTGCCAGCAGTTCTGGTCAGTATAGCAATCAGCCCCAGCATTTT	CASSSGQYSNQPQHF
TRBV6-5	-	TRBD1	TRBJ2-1	TGTGCCAGCAGAAGTCCCACAGGGGGTCGTGATGAGCAGTTCTTC	CASRSPTGGRDEQFF
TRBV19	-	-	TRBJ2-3	TGTGCCAGTAGTATAGGGTTGAGGGGGACAGATACGCAGTATTTT	CASSIGLRGTDTQYF
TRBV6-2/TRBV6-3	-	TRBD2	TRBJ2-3	TGTGCCAGCAGCCCCTCCTGGGGCGGGGGTCGCGCAGATACGCAGTATTTT	CASSPSWGGGRADTQYF
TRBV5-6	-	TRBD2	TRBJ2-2	TGTGCCAGCAGCTTCCTAGCGGGGGGTACTTTCCAGAACACCGGGGAGCTGTTTTTT	CASSFLAGGTFQNTGELFF
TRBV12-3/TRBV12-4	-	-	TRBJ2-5	TGTGCCAGCAGTCCGACTAGGTCGGAGACCCAGTACTTC	CASSPTRSETQYF
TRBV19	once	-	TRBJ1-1	TGTGCCAGTAGTATTTCCGGGGGAACGAACACTGAAGCTTTCTTT	CASSISGGTNTEAFF
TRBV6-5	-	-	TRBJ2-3	TGTGCCAGCAGTTATGGGGGAGCAGATACGCAGTATTTT	CASSYGGADTQYF
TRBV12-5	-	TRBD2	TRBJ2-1	TGTGCTAGTGGCCGTGGGACTAGCGCCTCCTACAATGAGCAGTTCTTC	CASGRGTSASYNEQFF
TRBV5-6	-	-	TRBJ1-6	TGTGCCAGCAGCGAGGAGGGGAGAGCTTCCTATAATTCACCCCTCCACTTT	CASSEEGRASYNSPLHF
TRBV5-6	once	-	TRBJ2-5	TGTGCCAGCAGCTTGAAGTACGGGACCGAGGCCCAAGAGACCCAGTACTTC	CASSLKYGTEAQETQYF
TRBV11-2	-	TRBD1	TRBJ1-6	TGTGCCAGCAGCTCTACCCAATATCAGGGGGCGCGTAGAAATTCACCCCTCCACTTT	CASSSTQYQGARRNSPLHF
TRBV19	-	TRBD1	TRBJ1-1	TGTGCCAGTAGTACCGGGACAGCGAACACTGAAGCTTTCTTT	CASSTGTANTEAFF
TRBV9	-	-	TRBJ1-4	TGTGCCAGCAGCCAGGACCCGACCGGGGAAAAACTGTTTTTT	CASSQDPTGEKLFF
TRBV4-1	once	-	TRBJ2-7	TGCGCCAGCAGCCAGGAGGCCAGGGCCTCCTACGAGCAGTACTTC	CASSQEARASYEQYF
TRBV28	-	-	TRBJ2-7	TGTGCCAGCAGTCCTACAGGCTACTCCTACGAGCAGTACTTC	CASSPTGYSYEQYF
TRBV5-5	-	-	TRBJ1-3	TGTGCCAGCAGCTTGGTTTTGGGAGGAAGTCGCTCTGGAAACACCATATATTTT	CASSLVLGGSRSGNTIYF
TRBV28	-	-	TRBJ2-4	TGTGCCAGCAGTTTAACGAGTCGGGGGATAAACATTCAGTACTTC	CASSLTSRGINIQYF
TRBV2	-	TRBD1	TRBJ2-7	TGTGCCAGCAGTATCGACAGGGTCTCGGACGAGCAGTACTTC	CASSIDRVSDEQYF
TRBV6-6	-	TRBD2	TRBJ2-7	TGTGCCAGCAGTTACTCGGCGGGGGGCGTTTACGAGCAGTACTTC	CASSYSAGGVYEQYF
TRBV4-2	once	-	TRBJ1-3	TGTGCCAGCAGCCAAGACTCCCCTCCGACACCTGGAAACACCATATATTTT	CASSQDSPPTPGNTIYF
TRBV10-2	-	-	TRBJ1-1	TGCGCCAGCAGTGCCCCGATGAGCCAGTTAAACACTGAAGCTTTCTTT	CASSAPMSQLNTEAFF
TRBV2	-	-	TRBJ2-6	TGTGCCAGCAGTGTGGCACGGACCTCTGGGGCCAACGTCCTGACTTTC	CASSVARTSGANVLTF
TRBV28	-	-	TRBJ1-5	TGTGCCAGCAGTTTATCAATGGATCAGCCCCAGCATTTT	CASSLSMDQPQHF
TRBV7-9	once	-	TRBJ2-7	TGTGCCAGCAGCCGAGGGTCCCGGGACTCTACCTACGAGCAGTACTTC	CASSRGSRDSTYEQYF
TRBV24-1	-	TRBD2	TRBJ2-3	TGTGCCACCAGCGGGCGGGGGGGCCGTACAGATACGCAGTATTTT	CATSGRGGRTDTQYF
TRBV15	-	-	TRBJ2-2	TGTGCCACCAGCAGAGATCTCCAGGGCACCGGGGAGCTGTTTTTT	CATSRDLQGTGELFF
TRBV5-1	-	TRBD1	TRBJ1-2	TGCGCCAGCACCGTGGACGGACAGGGGGCTGATGGCTACACCTTC	CASTVDGQGADGYTF
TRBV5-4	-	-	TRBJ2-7	TGTGCCAGCAGCGGAGGCGGGAACGAGCAGTACTTC	CASSGGGNEQYF
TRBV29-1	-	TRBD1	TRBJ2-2	TGCAGCGCTGCCCGGGACAGGGACACCGGGGAGCTGTTTTTT	CSAARDRDTGELFF
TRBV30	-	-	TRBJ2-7	TGTGCCTGGAGTGTCGGGGCGACCTCCTACGAGCAGTACTTC	CAWSVGATSYEQYF
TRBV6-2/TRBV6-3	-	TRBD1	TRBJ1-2	TGTGCCAGCACCCCGACAGGGCTAAACTATGGCTACACCTTC	CASTPTGLNYGYTF
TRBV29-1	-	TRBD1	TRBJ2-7	TGCAGCGTCGCTGGACAGGGACTCTACGAGCAGTACTTC	CSVAGQGLYEQYF